A single sample gave rise to the 29 T cell receptor beta chains below, sequenced in a study of blood T cell repertoires in COVID-19. The method was immunoSEQ multiplex PCR; TCRdb's version includes in-frame clones alone and lacks a portion of them. The data hold about 210,000 clones, with around 84% observed a single time. The material sequenced was PBMCs or T cells enriched from blood (not recorded which). Receptors originate from a man in his thirties or forties with acute COVID-19.

This chain joins TRBV27 and TRBJ1-4, with D hard to call. The length of the CDR3 is 17 residues. V lost 4 bases and J lost 5, with 20 bases in between. Germline CDR1 reads MNHEY; CDR2 reads SMNVEV (reference sequence). Here the CDR3 reads CASSSRREEQINEKLFF. CDR3 in DNA: TGTGCCAGCAGTTCCCGCCGGGAGGAGCAAATAAATGAAAAACTGTTTTTT.

This clone has a single count. V usage is TRBV9 and J usage is TRBJ1-5, with D tentatively TRBD1 (5 bases). The CDR3 spans 15 residues. Trimming shortened V by 0 bases and J by 5 bases, and 12 bases separated the two germline ends. Looked up from germline, CDR1 is SGDLS and CDR2 is YYNGEE. CDR3 in DNA: TGTGCCAGCAGCGTAGGAGGGGAGGTGTATCAGCCCCAGCATTTT. This translates into CASSVGGEVYQPQHF.

The chain recombines TRBV18 with TRBJ1-6; no clear D gene. The CDR3 extends over 14 amino acids. Trimming pared 4 bases from V and 5 bases from J, leaving 9 bases between. Germline CDR1 KGHSH, CDR2 LQKENI. CDR3 amino acids: CASSLTSDNSPLHF. The CDR3, as DNA: TGTGCCAGCTCACTTACTAGTGATAATTCACCCCTCCACTTT. The variable domain in full, with the rest retrieved from reference TRBV18 and TRBJ1-6, is NAGVMQNPRHLVRRRGQEARLRCSPMKGHSHVYWYRQLPEEGLKFMVYLQKENIIDESGMPKERFSAEFPKEGPSILRIQQVVRGDSAAYFCASSLTSDNSPLHFGNGTRLTVT.

V gene TRBV5-5 combines with J gene TRBJ1-4; 9 bases match TRBD1. The V gene end was trimmed by 4 bases and the J gene end by 8 bases; junction bases not matched to a gene: 9. The germline V gene has CDR1 SGHKS and CDR2 YYEKEE (reference sequence). The CDR3 is 15 amino acids. In nucleotides, the CDR3 is TGTGCCAGCAGCCTAGGGACAGGGAGGGGAGAAAAACTGTTTTTT. Its protein product is CASSLGTGRGEKLFF.

CDR3 sequence reads: CASSFYESSTNEKLFF. The DNA of the CDR3 is TGTGCCAGCAGTTTTTACGAGTCCTCAACTAATGAAAAACTGTTTTTT. The chain has TRBV28 and TRBJ1-4; D not resolved. This CDR3 spans 16 amino acids. CDR1 is MDHEN, CDR2 SYDVKM, per germline. V dropped 3 bases and J dropped 0 bases, with 11 bases sitting between them.

This rearrangement joins TRBV6-1 to TRBJ2-1; a possible D gene is TRBD2 (5 bases). This CDR3 contains 16 residues. Trimming removed 0 bases from V and 9 bases from J, with 18 bases in between. Germline-derived CDR1 and CDR2 are MNHNS and SASEGT. CDR3 in amino acids: CASSEAVRDRPLEQFF. The DNA of the CDR3 is TGTGCCAGCAGTGAAGCGGTCCGGGATAGACCCCTTGAGCAGTTCTTC.

This clone occurred once. The V and J genes are TRBV27 and TRBJ2-2; 16 bases line up with TRBD2. The CDR3 runs to 19 residues. The V gene end was trimmed by 5 bases and the J gene end by 1 base; junction bases not matched to a gene: 7. Germline CDR1 and CDR2: MNHEY and SMNVEV (reference sequence). The DNA for the CDR3 is TGTGCCAGCAGTCACCGGGGACTAGCGGGGGGGTTGAACACCGGGGAGCTGTTTTTT. Amino acids: CASSHRGLAGGLNTGELFF.

V gene TRBV10-1 combines with J gene TRBJ2-3, with D maybe TRBD2 (6 bases). CDR1 is WNHNN, CDR2 SYGVQD, per germline (reference sequence). Trimming shortened V by 2 bases and J by 11 bases, and 8 bases separated the two germline ends. The CDR3 covers 11 residues. The CDR3 here is CASSEGLRQYF. In DNA, the CDR3 is TGCGCCAGCAGTGAGGGACTAAGGCAGTATTTT.

The genes are TRBV3-1 (or the pseudogene TRBV3-2) and TRBJ2-2, with D possibly matching TRBD2 (5 bases). This CDR3 region has 16 residues. V was clipped by 1 base and J by 6 bases, with 15 bases between them. Germline V lookup: CDR1 LGHDT, CDR2 YNNKEL (reference sequence). CDR3 nucleotide sequence: TGTGCCAGCAGCCAAGCGTTGCCTACCGGGGCCGGGGAGCTGTTTTTT. This translates into CASSQALPTGAGELFF.

V usage is TRBV12-5 and J usage is TRBJ2-3; D may be TRBD2 (7 bases). The CDR3 has 15 residues. From germline, CDR1 is LGHNT and CDR2 FRNRAP. Trimming removed 3 bases at V and 1 base at J, with 11 bases between. In DNA form, the CDR3 reads TGTGCTAGTGGTTTTGGGGGGGCGGGCACAGATACGCAGTATTTT. Translated, it gives CASGFGGAGTDTQYF.

V gene TRBV28 combines with J gene TRBJ2-1, with D perhaps matching TRBD1 (5 bases). CDR1 is MDHEN, CDR2 SYDVKM, per germline. The germline V and J ends were trimmed by 7 bases and 7 bases, with 20 bases remaining between them. The CDR3 runs to 15 residues. Here the CDR3 reads CASTSLTLYRNEQFF. The CDR3 DNA follows: TGTGCCAGCACAAGTTTGACACTTTACAGGAATGAGCAGTTCTTC.

The chain combines TRBV30 with TRBJ2-7; TRBD1 is a possible D gene (5 bases). Per germline, CDR1 GTSNPN and CDR2 SVGIG (reference sequence). This CDR3 comprises 18 residues. Trimming removed 2 bases at V and 2 bases at J, with 25 bases between. The CDR3 protein is CAWSPTNLRQTFTYEQYF. For the CDR3, the DNA is TGTGCCTGGAGTCCTACCAACCTTAGACAGACCTTTACCTACGAGCAGTACTTC.

This clone was found a few times. The chain carries TRBV27 and TRBJ2-7, with D possibly TRBD1 on 5 matching bases. The CDR3 sequence is 14 residues long. V was clipped by 4 bases and J by 7 bases, with 17 bases between them. CDR1 MNHEY and CDR2 SMNVEV come from the germline V gene (reference sequence). CDR3 residues: CASSSSVGPREQYF. The CDR3 DNA follows: TGTGCCAGCAGTTCATCGGTGGGGCCCCGGGAGCAGTACTTC.

The rearrangement links TRBV28 to TRBJ2-5, with unresolved D. The V gene's germline CDR1 is MDHEN and CDR2 SYDVKM. V was pared by 4 bases and J by 5 bases, with 11 bases between. This CDR3 comprises 13 residues. The CDR3 region is CASSSHVGETQYF. The CDR3 DNA reads TGTGCCAGCAGTTCACATGTCGGGGAGACCCAGTACTTC.

The rearrangement joins TRBV11-1 to TRBJ1-1; D is perhaps TRBD1 (6 bases). V was shortened by 2 bases and J by 3 bases, with 16 bases between the two germline ends. The germline CDR1 and CDR2 sequences are SGHAT and FQDESV (reference sequence). The CDR3 runs 16 residues. The CDR3 nucleotides are TGTGCCAGCAGCTTACACAGGGACCTACGGGACACTGAAGCTTTCTTT. Residues: CASSLHRDLRDTEAFF.

The rearrangement uses TRBV28 and TRBJ2-3; 8 nucleotides match TRBD2. V lost 5 bases, J lost 3 bases, and 7 bases stayed unmatched. Germline V gene data show CDR1 as MDHEN and CDR2 as SYDVKM. This CDR3 comprises 15 residues. CDR3 sequence (DNA): TGTGCCAGCAGTCGCGGGGGGCTAAGAACAGATACGCAGTATTTT. Protein: CASSRGGLRTDTQYF.

The J gene is TRBJ2-3, the V gene TRBV7-2; D unclear. The CDR3 is 14 amino acids. Germline V gene sequence: CDR1 SGHTA, CDR2 FQGNSA. The V and J ends lost 1 base and 4 bases respectively, with 9 bases between them. Here the CDR3 reads CASSLGSPPDTQYF. The CDR3 bases are TGTGCCAGCAGCTTAGGCAGTCCCCCAGATACGCAGTATTTT.

The gene calls are TRBV3-1 (or the pseudogene TRBV3-2) and TRBJ1-1, with 9 bases identical to TRBD1. Trimming removed 3 bases from V and 8 bases from J; junction bases left unmatched: 13. Germline-derived CDR1 and CDR2 are LGHDT and YNNKEL (reference sequence). This CDR3 spans 16 amino acids. CDR3 residues: CASSQGTGTLLLEAFF. DNA for the CDR3: TGTGCCAGCAGCCAGGGGACAGGGACGTTACTACTGGAAGCTTTCTTT.

The CDR3 DNA follows: TGTGCCAGCAGCTTAGTTGGTCAGGGGCTGAAGTACGAGCAGTACTTC. Its protein product is CASSLVGQGLKYEQYF. The chain employs TRBV7-9 and TRBJ2-7, with TRBD1 as a possible D gene (6 bases). From germline, CDR1 is SEHNR and CDR2 FQNEAQ (reference sequence). The V gene lost 1 base and the J gene lost 4 bases, with 17 bases spanning the gap. The CDR3 loop spans 16 amino acids.

The V call is TRBV19, the J call TRBJ1-1; 9 positions agree with TRBD1. The CDR3 sequence is 15 residues long. V was clipped by 6 bases and J by 4 bases; unmatched bases: 9. CDR1 is LNHDA, CDR2 SQIVND, per germline (reference sequence). The CDR3 DNA reads TGTGCCAGTAGGCAACAGGGGGCGAATGGCACTGAAGCTTTCTTT. Translation: CASRQQGANGTEAFF.

The chain has TRBV6-6 and TRBJ1-4, with D possibly TRBD1 on 6 matching bases. Germline CDR1 and CDR2: MNHNY and SVGAGI (reference sequence). V lost 5 bases and J 5 bases, leaving 21 bases between the germline ends. CDR3 length: 17 amino acids. The CDR3 DNA follows: TGTGCCAGCAGTCGAACTCTTACAGGGAAACTCAATGAAAAACTGTTTTTT. This sequence encodes CASSRTLTGKLNEKLFF.

V usage is TRBV18 and J usage is TRBJ2-1; D is ambiguous. The germline CDR1 and CDR2 sequences are KGHSH and LQKENI. This CDR3 comprises 16 residues. V lost 2 bases to trimming and J lost 0 bases, with 11 bases between them. The CDR3 bases are TGTGCCAGCTCACCAATGGCCCCCGCCTCCTACAATGAGCAGTTCTTC. This codes for CASSPMAPASYNEQFF.

The V and J genes are TRBV18 and TRBJ2-3; 7 bases are shared with TRBD2. The CDR3 sequence is 17 residues long. Trimming at V came to 3 bases and at J to 0 bases, leaving 9 bases not matched to a gene. The germline V gene has CDR1 KGHSH and CDR2 LQKENI. This CDR3 reads CASSPASGHSSTDTQYF. CDR3 DNA: TGTGCCAGCTCACCGGCTAGCGGACATTCTAGCACAGATACGCAGTATTTT.

J is TRBJ2-1 and V is TRBV2; 8 nucleotides align to TRBD2. CDR3 length equals 15 residues. J lost 2 bases, V lost 3 bases, and 3 bases had no gene match. The germline V gene has CDR1 SNHLY and CDR2 FYNNEI. For the CDR3, the DNA is TGTGCCAGCAGTGAGGTCGGGGGGGCCTACAATGAGCAGTTCTTC. Its protein product is CASSEVGGAYNEQFF.

This clone was observed a handful of times. The V call is TRBV2, the J call TRBJ1-2, with a possible D match to TRBD1 (6 bases). Trimming cost V 4 bases and J 7 bases, with 16 bases left between them. The CDR3 is 14 residues long. Germline loops: CDR1 SNHLY, CDR2 FYNNEI. The DNA of the CDR3 is TGTGCCAGCAGTGCCCTACAGGGCCGGGGTGGCTACACCTTC. Translating gives CASSALQGRGGYTF. Supplemented by reference TRBV2 and TRBJ1-2, the full variable domain reads EPEVTQTPSHQVTQMGQEVILRCVPISNHLYFYWYRQILGQKVEFLVSFYNNEISEKSEIFDDQFSVERPDGSNFTLKIRSTKLEDSAMYFCASSALQGRGGYTFGSGTRLTVV.

This chain uses TRBV6-5 with TRBJ1-1, with a possible D match to TRBD1 (5 bases). The CDR3 runs to 14 residues. CDR1 and CDR2 (germline): MNHEY, SVGAGI. Trimming removed 2 bases from V and 4 bases from J, with 11 bases in between. CDR3 bases: TGTGCCAGCAGTTACCTGATCGGGGGCACTGAAGCTTTCTTT. It is translated as CASSYLIGGTEAFF.

Only a few counts were recorded for this clone. Other DNA sequences in the same sample also yield this CDR3. This chain joins TRBV5-6 and TRBJ1-2, with D perhaps matching TRBD1 (6 bases). This CDR3 is 13 amino acids long. The germline V gene has CDR1 SGHDT and CDR2 YYEEEE. V was pared by 2 bases and J by 3 bases, with 8 bases between. The CDR3 nucleotides are TGTGCCAGCAGCTTAGGGGGAGACTATGGCTACACCTTC. Amino acid sequence: CASSLGGDYGYTF.

CDR3: CASRLAGGNEQFF. CDR3 DNA sequence: TGTGCCAGTAGATTAGCGGGGGGCAATGAGCAGTTCTTC. The chain uses TRBV19 and TRBJ2-1; 10 bases line up with TRBD2. Losses at the gene ends were 6 bases for V and 6 bases for J; bases not matched to a gene: 2. This CDR3 has 13 residues. The germline CDR1 and CDR2 sequences are LNHDA and SQIVND (reference sequence).

The chain employs TRBV28 and TRBJ1-1, with a weak D call TRBD1 (5 bases). V lost 7 bases and J lost 0, with 18 bases in between. CDR1 is MDHEN and CDR2 is SYDVKM in the germline V gene. The CDR3 contains 16 residues. The CDR3 spells CASTERIGALNTEAFF. Written as DNA, the CDR3 is TGTGCCAGCACCGAGAGGATAGGGGCTTTGAACACTGAAGCTTTCTTT.